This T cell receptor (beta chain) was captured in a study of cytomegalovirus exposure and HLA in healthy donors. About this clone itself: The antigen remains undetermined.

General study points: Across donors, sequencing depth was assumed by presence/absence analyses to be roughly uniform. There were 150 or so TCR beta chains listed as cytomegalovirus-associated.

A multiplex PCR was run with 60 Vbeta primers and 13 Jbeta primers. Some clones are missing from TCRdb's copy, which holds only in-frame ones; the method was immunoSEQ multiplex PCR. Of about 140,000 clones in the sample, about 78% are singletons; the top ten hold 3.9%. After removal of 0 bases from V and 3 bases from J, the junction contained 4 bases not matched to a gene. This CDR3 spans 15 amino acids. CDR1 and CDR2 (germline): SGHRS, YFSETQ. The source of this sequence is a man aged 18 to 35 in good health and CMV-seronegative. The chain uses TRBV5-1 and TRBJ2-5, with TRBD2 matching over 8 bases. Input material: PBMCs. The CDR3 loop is CASSLATSGKETQYF. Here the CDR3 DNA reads TGCGCCAGCAGCTTGGCCACTAGCGGCAAAGAGACCCAGTACTTC.